This T cell receptor (beta chain) stems from a study of read filtering for tumor transcriptome and immune sequencing. The germline V gene encodes CDR1 MNHEY and CDR2 SVGAGI. V lost 6 bases and J lost 7, with 15 bases in between. The CDR3 is made up of 13 amino acids. The library was built from roughly 400 ng RNA with molecular barcoded adaptors for alpha/delta and beta/gamma chains. One entry per CDR3 protein results from TCRdb running MiXCR on the reads. The sample holds about 39,000 distinct CDR3 sequences, roughly an eighth seen once. Specimen: a population of CD138-negative cells sorted from bone marrow. The receptor was derived from a donor at least 40 years old with multiple myeloma. V gene TRBV6-5 combines with J gene TRBJ1-1, with no clear D. CDR3 region: CASSLRRDLEAFF. The DNA for the CDR3 is TGTGCCAGCAGCCTCCGACGAGATCTTGAAGCTTTCTTT.